The rows below give T cell receptor beta chains drawn from one sample of a study of OX40 agonist ivuxolimab in advanced cancers. Profiled with immunoSEQ multiplex PCR; TCRdb holds only in-frame clones, not every one. The sample holds about 38,000 clones, about 80% seen once. This specimen was CD4+ or CD8+ T cells sorted from blood, taken in a trial of the OX40 agonist ivuxolimab. The receptor source for this set is an adult with an advanced solid tumor such as melanoma, head and neck, liver or kidney cancer. CDR3s include the opening cysteine and the closing phenylalanine or tryptophan. The order of the fields is clone size, V gene, D gene, J gene, CDR3 DNA, CDR3 protein. The D gene is left open where the match is weak. Some rows mark clone size as missing; the rest say once, few, many or name a class of expanded clone.

>-|TRBV28|TRBD1|TRBJ1-1
TGTGCAGCCCTAGGCTTTGGGTGGGCAGTGACAGGGCCGAACACTGAAGCTTTCTTT
CAALGFGWAVTGPNTEAFF
>few|TRBV6-5|-|TRBJ2-7
TGTGCCAGTGGGTTGACCTACGAGCAGTACTTC
CASGLTYEQYF
>-|TRBV28|-|TRBJ1-5
TGTGCCAGCGGGGGTGCGGGGTCCGGACAGCCCCAGCATTTT
CASGGAGSGQPQHF
>-|TRBV10-1|-|TRBJ2-3
TGCGCCAGCAGTGACAGTGCCGATACGCAGTATTTT
CASSDSADTQYF
>-|TRBV4-3|-|TRBJ1-2
TGCGCCAGCAGCCAAGGCCGGACAGATCGCTACACCTTC
CASSQGRTDRYTF
>few|TRBV14|-|TRBJ2-7
TGTGCCAGCAGCCAAGGAGCAGTCGGCGAGCAGTACTTC
CASSQGAVGEQYF
>-|TRBV6-6|-|TRBJ2-7
TGTGCCAGCACCCCGGGGAGCTCCTACGAGCAGTACTTC
CASTPGSSYEQYF
>-|TRBV6-5|TRBD1|TRBJ1-1
TGTGCCAGCAGTAACCGGGACAGGGGGAGAACTTTCTTT
CASSNRDRGRTFF
>-|TRBV5-1|-|TRBJ2-1
TGCGCCAGCAGCCAGGGCGAGGGAGTCAATGAGCAGTTCTTC
CASSQGEGVNEQFF
>-|TRBV9|TRBD2|TRBJ2-7
TGTGCCAGCAGCCGACAACCGGGGGCTAGCGGGAGCAGCTTGGTGAACGAGCAGTACTTC
CASSRQPGASGSSLVNEQYF
>few|TRBV19|TRBD1|TRBJ1-3
TGTGCCAGTGGACAGGGGGCCGCGGGAAACACCATATATTTT
CASGQGAAGNTIYF
>-|TRBV7-2|-|TRBJ2-7
TGTGCCAGCGGTGGCACAGGGCCCTACGAGCAGTACTTC
CASGGTGPYEQYF
>-|TRBV7-9|-|TRBJ1-5
TGTGCCAGCAGCTTAGTGGGAAGCAATCAGCCCCAGCATTTT
CASSLVGSNQPQHF
>-|TRBV28|-|TRBJ2-2
TGTGCCAGCGGGATCTCGAACACCGGGGAGCTGTTTTTT
CASGISNTGELFF
>few|TRBV7-3|-|TRBJ1-2
TGTGCCAGCAGCCCGGGCGGATCCTATGGCTACACCTTC
CASSPGGSYGYTF
>-|TRBV5-6|TRBD2|TRBJ2-7
TGTGCCAGCAGCTTGAACCCGGGAGGCTCCTACGAGCAGTACTTC
CASSLNPGGSYEQYF
>-|TRBV2|TRBD1|TRBJ1-5
TGTGCCAGCAGTGGGACAGGGGGCCCGAATCAGCCCCAGCATTTT
CASSGTGGPNQPQHF
>few|TRBV11-2|-|TRBJ2-7
TGTGCCAGCAGTACTCAAGCCTCCGAGCAGTACTTC
CASSTQASEQYF
>-|TRBV28|TRBD1|TRBJ2-7
TGTGCCAGCAGTTCACCCGGGACAGATAACTACGAGCAGTACTTC
CASSSPGTDNYEQYF
>-|TRBV6-5|-|TRBJ1-5
TGTGCCAGCAAGGGGGATTTTTTTAGCAATCAGCCCCAGCATTTT
CASKGDFFSNQPQHF
>-|TRBV4-1|TRBD1|TRBJ1-2
TGCGCCAGCAGCCAAACCGGGACAGGGACTAACTATGGCTACACCTTC
CASSQTGTGTNYGYTF
>-|TRBV5-1|-|TRBJ2-2
TGCGCCAGCAGCTTGCCCTTGGCCAACACCGGGGAGCTGTTTTTT
CASSLPLANTGELFF
>-|TRBV10-3|TRBD2|TRBJ2-7
TGTGCCATCAGGAACAGCGGGAGGGGGTCCTACGAGCAGTACTTC
CAIRNSGRGSYEQYF
>few|TRBV6-5|-|TRBJ1-1
TGTGCCAGCAGTAAGAAAGGTATGAACACTGAAGCTTTCTTT
CASSKKGMNTEAFF
>-|TRBV29-1|-|TRBJ2-7
TGCAGCGTTGGGGACGCGGCCTACGAGCAGTACTTC
CSVGDAAYEQYF
>-|TRBV5-1|-|TRBJ1-2
TGCGCCAGCAGCTTGACGACAGGTCCTTATGGCTACACCTTC
CASSLTTGPYGYTF
>-|TRBV7-2|-|TRBJ1-2
TGTGCCAGCAGCTTAGCGCGAAGATCCACTTATGGCTACACCTTC
CASSLARRSTYGYTF
>-|TRBV2|-|TRBJ1-3
TGTGCCAGCACGTACGAAGGGTCTGGAAACACCATATATTTT
CASTYEGSGNTIYF
>-|TRBV30|TRBD2|TRBJ2-1
TGTGCCGGGCGGGGGGCCGGGGGCGGTTCCTACAATGAGCAGTTCTTC
CAGRGAGGGSYNEQFF
>-|TRBV5-1|-|TRBJ2-3
TGCGCCAGCAGCTTGGGTTTACAGAGCCCTAGCACAGATACGCAGTATTTT
CASSLGLQSPSTDTQYF
>medium-sized|TRBV10-3|-|TRBJ1-1
TGTGCCATCAGTGGGCAAGGGTTCAACACTGAAGCTTTCTTT
CAISGQGFNTEAFF
>-|TRBV11-1|-|TRBJ2-7
TGTGCCAGCAGCTTAGACAGGGTAAGGGACGAGCAGTACTTC
CASSLDRVRDEQYF
>-|TRBV5-4|TRBD1|TRBJ2-7
TGTGCCAGCAGCACGGGGACAGGGCTAAGGAGGGACGAGCAGTACTTC
CASSTGTGLRRDEQYF
>-|TRBV6-6|-|TRBJ1-2
TGTGCCAGCAGTCGGACAACGAACTATGGCTACACCTTC
CASSRTTNYGYTF
>-|TRBV21-1|-|TRBJ2-2
TGTGCCAGCAGCAAAGTTGGCGGGAGAAACACCGGGGAGCTGTTTTTT
CASSKVGGRNTGELFF
>-|TRBV28|-|TRBJ2-1
TGTGCCAGCACCGGTAGTGGGAATTGGGCTGAGCAGTTCTTC
CASTGSGNWAEQFF
>-|TRBV14|TRBD2|TRBJ2-1
TGTGCCAGCAGCCCCCGACTAGCTGGGGTGCTTAGGGATGAGCAGTTCTTC
CASSPRLAGVLRDEQFF
>-|TRBV28|-|TRBJ2-7
TGTGCCAGCAGTTTATCGGGACCTTCCTACGAGCAGTACTTC
CASSLSGPSYEQYF
>-|TRBV18|-|TRBJ2-2
TGTGCCAGCTCACCAGCGGGCACCGGGGAGCTGTTTTTT
CASSPAGTGELFF
>-|TRBV5-4|-|TRBJ2-3
TGTGCCAGCAGCCTACAGGGTGTTAGCACAGATACGCAGTATTTT
CASSLQGVSTDTQYF
>-|TRBV29-1|-|TRBJ1-6
TGCAGCGCGCGGGACGGTCATCGCGATTCACCCCTCCACTTT
CSARDGHRDSPLHF
>few|TRBV4-1|TRBD2|TRBJ2-2
TGCGCCAGCAGCCAAGGGGGACTAGCGGGAGTTGGCACCGGGGAGCTGTTTTTT
CASSQGGLAGVGTGELFF
>-|TRBV28|TRBD2|TRBJ2-3
TGTGCCAGCAGCCGCGGACTAGGTGGCACAGATACGCAGTATTTT
CASSRGLGGTDTQYF
>-|TRBV5-1|TRBD2|TRBJ2-7
TGCGCCAGCAGCCAAACTAGCGGGAGAGTGTACGAGCAGTACTTC
CASSQTSGRVYEQYF
>-|TRBV11-2|-|TRBJ1-5
TGTGCCAGCAGCTCCCGTCTGCTCCGGCGCGGAACACCCCAGCATTTT
CASSSRLLRRGTPQHF
>-|TRBV6-1|TRBD2|TRBJ2-2
TGTGCCAGCAGCGAATCGAGGGGGACTAGCGGGAGATTGACCGGGGAGCTGTTTTTT
CASSESRGTSGRLTGELFF
>-|TRBV6-5|-|TRBJ2-7
TGTGCCAGCAGTTATGGACGGCGTGGGGGCGAGCAGTACTTC
CASSYGRRGGEQYF
>-|TRBV7-8|-|TRBJ1-1
TGTGCCAGCAGCTTATATGTGGATTCAGGAGCTTTCTTT
CASSLYVDSGAFF
>-|TRBV7-8|TRBD1|TRBJ2-7
TGTGCCAGCAGCTTAGGGGACAGGGCCGAGCAGTACTTC
CASSLGDRAEQYF
>-|TRBV5-1|-|TRBJ1-3
TGCGCCAGCAGCTTGGCGGAAGGAAACACCATATATTTT
CASSLAEGNTIYF
>-|TRBV6-5|TRBD1|TRBJ2-7
TGTGCCAGCAGTTACGACGGACAGGGCTACGAGCAGTACTTC
CASSYDGQGYEQYF
>-|TRBV6-1|-|TRBJ1-1
TGTGCCAGCGGACAGATCCTAAACACTGAAGCTTTCTTT
CASGQILNTEAFF
>-|TRBV19|-|TRBJ2-7
TGTGCCAGTAGTATTGCCTCTCAAACTAGATCCTACGAGCAGTACTTC
CASSIASQTRSYEQYF
>-|TRBV27|TRBD2|TRBJ2-7
TGTGCCAGCAGTTTAACTTTCTCTAGCGGGACTTACTCCTACGAGCAGTACTTC
CASSLTFSSGTYSYEQYF
>-|TRBV28|TRBD1|TRBJ1-5
TGTGCCAGCACCACAGGGGGGAATCAGCCCCAGCATTTT
CASTTGGNQPQHF
>-|TRBV28|TRBD1|TRBJ1-5
TGTGCCAGCAGAGACAGGGACAATCAGCCCCAGCATTTT
CASRDRDNQPQHF
>-|TRBV6-5|-|TRBJ2-1
TGTGCCAGCAGATCGTCTCCGGGCCCCTTCAATGAGCAGTTCTTC
CASRSSPGPFNEQFF
>-|TRBV27|TRBD2|TRBJ2-1
TGTGCCAGCAATCCGGGACTAGCGGGAGGTTCCTACAATGAGCAGTTCTTC
CASNPGLAGGSYNEQFF
>-|TRBV18|-|TRBJ2-3
TGTGCCAGCTCACCCGGGTCAGGACCTTATCCGCAGTATTTT
CASSPGSGPYPQYF